This T cell receptor beta chain was documented in a study of T cells in Graves' hyperthyroidism and ophthalmopathy. Regions amplified from RNA transcripts were the TCR beta CDR3 regions. TCR CDR3 underwent first-round RT-PCR with the HTBI primer set. TCRdb reprocessed the multiplex PCR reads via MiXCR and lists one record per CDR3 protein. The sample records roughly 250,000 distinct CDR3 sequences, about 14% being singletons. It was at first hyperthyroidism diagnosis, before any ophthalmopathy symptoms, that the blood sample was taken. V lost 4 bases to trimming and J lost 4 bases; unmatched junction nucleotides: 20. The CDR3 totals 19 residues. Germline V gene sequence: CDR1 SGDLS, CDR2 YYNGEE.

The source is a woman in her forties with Graves' hyperthyroidism that later progressed to Graves' ophthalmopathy. V and J are TRBV9 and TRBJ1-1; 9 bases are a match to TRBD1. The sample consisted of blood. DNA of the CDR3: TGTGCCAGCAGCTCAGGAAGACAGGGGGTCGTATTGAGGGGCACTGAAGCTTTCTTT. Its translation: CASSSGRQGVVLRGTEAFF.